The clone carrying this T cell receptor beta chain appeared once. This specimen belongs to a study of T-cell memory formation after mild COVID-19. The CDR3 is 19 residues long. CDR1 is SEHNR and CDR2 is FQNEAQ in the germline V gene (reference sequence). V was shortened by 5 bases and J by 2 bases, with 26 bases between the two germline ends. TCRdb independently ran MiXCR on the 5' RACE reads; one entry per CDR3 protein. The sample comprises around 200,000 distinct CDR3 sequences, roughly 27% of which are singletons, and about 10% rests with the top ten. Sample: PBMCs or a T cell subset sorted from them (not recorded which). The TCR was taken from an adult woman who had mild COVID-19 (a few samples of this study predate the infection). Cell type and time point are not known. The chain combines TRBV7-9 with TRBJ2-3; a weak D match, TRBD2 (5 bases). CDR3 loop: CASSPRTPKLLLDTDTQYF. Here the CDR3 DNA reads TGTGCCAGCAGCCCCCGGACTCCTAAACTACTATTGGACACAGATACGCAGTATTTT.